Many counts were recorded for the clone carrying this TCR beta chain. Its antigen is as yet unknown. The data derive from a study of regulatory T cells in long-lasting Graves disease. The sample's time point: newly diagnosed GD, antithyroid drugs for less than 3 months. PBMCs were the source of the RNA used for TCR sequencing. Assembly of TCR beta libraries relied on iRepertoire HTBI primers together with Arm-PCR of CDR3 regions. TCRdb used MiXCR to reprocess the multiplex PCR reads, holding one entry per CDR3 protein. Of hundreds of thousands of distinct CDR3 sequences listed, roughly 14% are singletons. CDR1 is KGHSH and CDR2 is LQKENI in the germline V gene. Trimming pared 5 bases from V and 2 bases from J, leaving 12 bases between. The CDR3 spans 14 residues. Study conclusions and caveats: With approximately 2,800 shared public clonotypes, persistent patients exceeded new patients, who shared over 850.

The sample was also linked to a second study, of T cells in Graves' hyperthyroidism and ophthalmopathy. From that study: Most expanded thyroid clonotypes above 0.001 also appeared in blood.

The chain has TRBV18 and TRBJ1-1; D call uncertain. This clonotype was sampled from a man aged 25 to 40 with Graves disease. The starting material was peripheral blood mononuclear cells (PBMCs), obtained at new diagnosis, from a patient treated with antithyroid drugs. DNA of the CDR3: TGTGCCAGCTCAAGGACCCCGGTCAACACTGAAGCTTTCTTT. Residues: CASSRTPVNTEAFF.